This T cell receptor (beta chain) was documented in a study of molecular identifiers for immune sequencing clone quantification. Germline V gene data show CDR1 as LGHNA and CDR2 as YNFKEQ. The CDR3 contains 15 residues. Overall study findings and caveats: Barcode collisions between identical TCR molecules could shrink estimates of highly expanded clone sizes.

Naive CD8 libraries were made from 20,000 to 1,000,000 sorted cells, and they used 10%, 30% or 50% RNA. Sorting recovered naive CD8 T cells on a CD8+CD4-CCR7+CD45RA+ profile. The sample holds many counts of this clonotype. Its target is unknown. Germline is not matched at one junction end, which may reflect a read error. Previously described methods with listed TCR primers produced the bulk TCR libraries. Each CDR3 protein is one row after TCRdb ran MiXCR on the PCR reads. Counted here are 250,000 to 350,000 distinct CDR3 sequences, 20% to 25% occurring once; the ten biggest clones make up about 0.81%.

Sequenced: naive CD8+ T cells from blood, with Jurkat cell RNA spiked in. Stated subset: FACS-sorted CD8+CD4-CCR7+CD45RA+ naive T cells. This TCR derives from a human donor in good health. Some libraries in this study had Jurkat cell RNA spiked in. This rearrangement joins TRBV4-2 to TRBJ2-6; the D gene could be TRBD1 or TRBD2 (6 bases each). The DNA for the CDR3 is TGCGCCAGCAGCCCGGGGGCCTCTGGGGCCAACGTCCTGACTTTC. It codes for CASSPGASGANVLTF.